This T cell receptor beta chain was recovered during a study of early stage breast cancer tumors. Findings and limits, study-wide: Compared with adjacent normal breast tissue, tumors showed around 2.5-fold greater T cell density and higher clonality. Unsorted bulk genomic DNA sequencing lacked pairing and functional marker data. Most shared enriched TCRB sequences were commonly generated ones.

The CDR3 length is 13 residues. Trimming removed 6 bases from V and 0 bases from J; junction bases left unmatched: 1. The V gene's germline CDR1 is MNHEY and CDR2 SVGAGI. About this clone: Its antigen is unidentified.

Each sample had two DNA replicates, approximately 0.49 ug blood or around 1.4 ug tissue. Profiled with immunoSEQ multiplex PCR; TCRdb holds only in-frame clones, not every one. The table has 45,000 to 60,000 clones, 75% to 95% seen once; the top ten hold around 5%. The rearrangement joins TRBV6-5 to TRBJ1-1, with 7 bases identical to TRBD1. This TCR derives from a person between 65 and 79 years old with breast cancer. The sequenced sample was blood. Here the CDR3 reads CASSTGVNTEAFF. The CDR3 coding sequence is TGTGCCAGCAGCACAGGGGTGAACACTGAAGCTTTCTTT.